A selection of T cell receptor beta chains follows, all from one sample in a study of OX40 agonist ivuxolimab in advanced cancers. Repertoires were generated with immunoSEQ multiplex PCR, while TCRdb's copy carries only in-frame clones and drops some. The sample includes almost 70,000 clones, around 89% seen only once; the top ten take roughly a tenth. The specimen comprised CD4+ or CD8+ T cells sorted from blood, sampled in a trial of the OX40 agonist ivuxolimab. The receptors come from an adult with an advanced solid tumor such as melanoma, head and neck, liver or kidney cancer. The CDR3 runs from the conserved cysteine through the conserved F or W. A D gene is named only where the DNA matches it firmly. The size field is filled for only some rows; it gives once, few, many or a size class.

D gene	V gene	clone size	J gene	CDR3 protein	CDR3 DNA
TRBD2	TRBV5-1	NA	TRBJ2-5	CASSSLAGDQETQYF	TGCGCCAGCAGCTCCCTAGCGGGGGATCAAGAGACCCAGTACTTC
NA	TRBV7-9	NA	TRBJ1-3	CASSFAGYSGNTIYF	TGTGCCAGCAGCTTCGCCGGATACTCTGGAAACACCATATATTTT
NA	TRBV9	NA	TRBJ2-1	CASSVGTEQYNEQFF	TGTGCCAGCAGCGTAGGAACAGAGCAGTACAATGAGCAGTTCTTC
TRBD1	TRBV27	NA	TRBJ2-5	CASRTGGIGETQYF	TGTGCCAGCAGGACAGGGGGGATCGGTGAGACCCAGTACTTC
NA	TRBV20-1	NA	TRBJ1-1	CGLGEQAKVFF	TGCGGGTTAGGGGAACAGGCTAAAGTTTTCTTT
TRBD1	TRBV5-1	NA	TRBJ2-7	CASSLGPQGVHEQYF	TGCGCCAGCAGCTTGGGACCACAGGGGGTGCACGAGCAGTACTTC
NA	TRBV11-2	NA	TRBJ2-7	CASSPNGADEQYF	TGTGCCAGCAGCCCCAACGGGGCAGACGAGCAGTACTTC
NA	TRBV18	NA	TRBJ1-4	CASSPPGTPNEKLFF	TGTGCCAGCTCACCACCGGGGACACCGAATGAAAAACTGTTTTTT
NA	TRBV18	NA	TRBJ1-1	CASSPAGRTTNTEAFF	TGTGCCAGCTCCCCCGCGGGGCGGACTACGAACACTGAAGCTTTCTTT
NA	TRBV10-3	NA	TRBJ1-5	CAISDRDNQPQHF	TGTGCCATCAGTGACAGGGACAATCAGCCCCAGCATTTT
TRBD1	TRBV12-5	NA	TRBJ2-3	CASGPGTGGDTQYF	TGTGCTAGTGGTCCCGGGACAGGGGGGGATACGCAGTATTTT
TRBD1	TRBV6-4	NA	TRBJ2-3	CASSRDRGTDTQYF	TGTGCCAGCAGTCGGGACAGGGGAACAGATACGCAGTATTTT
NA	TRBV18	NA	TRBJ1-3	CASSPPSASGNTIYF	TGTGCCAGCTCACCACCCAGCGCCTCTGGAAACACCATATATTTT
TRBD2	TRBV4-2	NA	TRBJ2-2	CASSHSSNLAGGRAGELFF	TGTGCCAGCAGCCACTCGTCCAACCTAGCGGGAGGGCGGGCCGGGGAGCTGTTTTTT
TRBD2	TRBV5-6	NA	TRBJ2-3	CASSFRLAGDMDTQYF	TGTGCCAGCAGCTTCCGACTAGCGGGAGATATGGATACGCAGTATTTT
TRBD1	TRBV13	NA	TRBJ2-3	CASSPRDRGPPDTQYF	TGTGCCAGCAGCCCGCGGGACAGGGGTCCACCAGATACGCAGTATTTT
NA	TRBV15	NA	TRBJ1-5	CATSRQLGNQPQHF	TGTGCCACCAGCAGGCAGCTTGGCAATCAGCCCCAGCATTTT
TRBD1	TRBV4-2	NA	TRBJ1-5	CASSQETDRGRQPQHF	TGTGCCAGCAGCCAAGAAACTGACAGGGGGCGTCAGCCCCAGCATTTT
NA	TRBV2	few	TRBJ1-3	CASRATGSSGNTIYF	TGTGCCAGCAGGGCCACAGGGAGCTCTGGAAACACCATATATTTT
NA	TRBV7-2	NA	TRBJ2-7	CASSLVRGNYEQYF	TGTGCCAGCAGCTTAGTACGGGGCAACTACGAGCAGTACTTC
NA	TRBV7-6	NA	TRBJ2-2	CASSSFGLDAGELFF	TGTGCCAGCAGCTCGTTTGGGCTAGATGCCGGGGAGCTGTTTTTT
TRBD2	TRBV27	NA	TRBJ2-3	CASSLRGLAGGPRTDTQYF	TGTGCCAGCAGTTTAAGGGGACTAGCGGGAGGGCCGCGCACAGATACGCAGTATTTT
NA	TRBV7-8	once	TRBJ2-2	CASSYRHPNTGELFF	TGTGCCAGCAGTTATAGACACCCGAACACCGGGGAGCTGTTTTTT
NA	TRBV6-5	NA	TRBJ1-5	CASRLRSHLGEPQHF	TGTGCCAGCAGACTTCGAAGCCATCTTGGGGAGCCCCAGCATTTT
NA	TRBV19	few	TRBJ1-1	CASSSADLWTEAFF	TGTGCCAGTAGCTCGGCTGACCTTTGGACTGAAGCTTTCTTT
NA	TRBV5-1	NA	TRBJ2-1	CASSSAGANNEQFF	TGCGCCAGCAGCTCTGCCGGGGCCAACAATGAGCAGTTCTTC
TRBD1	TRBV12-5	NA	TRBJ2-5	CASGTGQQETQYF	TGTGCTAGTGGTACGGGACAGCAAGAGACCCAGTACTTC
NA	TRBV11-3	NA	TRBJ1-2	CASSLTGRGNYGYTF	TGTGCCAGCAGCTTAACTGGACGGGGTAACTATGGCTACACCTTC
NA	TRBV7-2	NA	TRBJ2-7	CASSLALAPRTYEQYF	TGTGCCAGCAGCTTAGCGCTGGCACCGAGGACCTACGAGCAGTACTTC
NA	TRBV7-8	once	TRBJ2-1	CASSKLVRSSYNEQFF	TGTGCCAGCAGCAAGCTAGTCCGAAGCTCCTACAATGAGCAGTTCTTC
TRBD1	TRBV9	once	TRBJ1-5	CASSQGAGQGGNQPQHF	TGTGCCAGCAGCCAGGGGGCGGGGCAGGGAGGCAATCAGCCCCAGCATTTT
TRBD1	TRBV6-6	NA	TRBJ2-1	CASSKGQGGSNEQFF	TGTGCCAGCAGTAAGGGACAGGGCGGGAGCAATGAGCAGTTCTTC
TRBD2	TRBV4-1	NA	TRBJ2-3	CASSQLPGLAGSTDTQYF	TGCGCCAGCAGCCAACTTCCGGGACTAGCGGGAAGCACAGATACGCAGTATTTT
NA	TRBV7-7	NA	TRBJ2-5	CASSPQAGPETQYF	TGTGCTAGCAGCCCACAGGCGGGTCCTGAGACCCAGTACTTC
NA	TRBV6-5	few	TRBJ1-5	CASSYRGGGNQPQHF	TGTGCCAGCAGTTACCGGGGGGGAGGCAATCAGCCCCAGCATTTT
NA	TRBV7-8	NA	TRBJ2-4	CASSLTGNIQYF	TGTGCCAGCAGCTTGACAGGCAACATTCAGTACTTC
NA	TRBV7-2	NA	TRBJ2-2	CASSSRNTGELFF	TGTGCCAGCAGCTCAAGGAACACCGGGGAGCTGTTTTTT
TRBD1	TRBV6-5	NA	TRBJ1-4	CASRSTGAGEKLFF	TGTGCCAGCAGGTCGACAGGGGCGGGGGAAAAACTGTTTTTT
NA	TRBV5-1	NA	TRBJ1-3	CASSHTTGNPGNTIYF	TGCGCCAGCAGCCATACAACAGGGAACCCTGGAAACACCATATATTTT
NA	TRBV7-2	once	TRBJ1-1	CASSQLLGGRRTEAFF	TGTGCCAGCAGCCAGCTCCTCGGGGGGCGGAGAACTGAAGCTTTCTTT
NA	TRBV5-1	NA	TRBJ2-3	CASSLEGLDTQYF	TGCGCCAGCAGCTTGGAAGGGCTTGATACGCAGTATTTT
NA	TRBV27	once	TRBJ2-7	CASSFRGYEQYF	TGTGCCAGCAGTTTCCGGGGCTACGAGCAGTACTTC
NA	TRBV6-5	NA	TRBJ1-1	CASIDGTFGAFF	TGTGCCAGCATCGACGGGACCTTTGGGGCTTTCTTT
TRBD1	TRBV11-3	once	TRBJ2-5	CASSYWTGETQYF	TGTGCCAGCAGCTATTGGACAGGAGAGACCCAGTACTTC
TRBD1	TRBV4-2	NA	TRBJ2-2	CASTRQGPMTGELFF	TGTGCCAGCACCAGACAGGGCCCAATGACCGGGGAGCTGTTTTTT
NA	TRBV5-4	NA	TRBJ2-7	CASSLAVSTGSYEQYF	TGTGCCAGCAGCTTGGCCGTTTCTACCGGCTCCTACGAGCAGTACTTC
TRBD2	TRBV19	NA	TRBJ2-7	CASSSSGSGYEQYF	TGTGCCAGTAGCTCTAGCGGGAGTGGTTACGAGCAGTACTTC
NA	TRBV5-4	NA	TRBJ2-7	CASSFGADLYEYEQYF	TGTGCCAGCAGCTTTGGGGCGGACTTGTATGAGTACGAGCAGTACTTC
NA	TRBV19	NA	TRBJ2-5	CASSPLRRDETQYF	TGTGCCAGTAGTCCCCTCCGCAGGGATGAGACCCAGTACTTC
NA	TRBV5-6	NA	TRBJ2-5	CASSFDNTQETQYF	TGTGCCAGCAGCTTCGACAACACCCAAGAGACCCAGTACTTC
NA	TRBV5-5	NA	TRBJ2-7	CASSNTGIYEQYF	TGTGCCAGCAGCAACACAGGGATCTACGAGCAGTACTTC
NA	TRBV5-3	NA	TRBJ2-7	CARSGLQRGSSYEQYF	TGTGCCAGAAGCGGTTTACAGAGGGGATCCTCCTACGAGCAGTACTTC
TRBD2	TRBV9	NA	TRBJ2-1	CASSVGLRTSGRPEQFF	TGTGCCAGCAGCGTAGGGCTAAGGACTAGCGGGAGACCTGAGCAGTTCTTC